This T cell receptor (beta chain) was captured in a study of early T cells in non-severe SARS-CoV-2 infection. General observations from the study: The matching step, a VDJdb search, favored anti-spike CD8 responses and missed private and CD4 specificities.

The length of the CDR3 is 13 residues. Germline V gene data show CDR1 as DFQATT and CDR2 as SNEGSKA (reference sequence). V shed 5 bases and J 7 bases; nucleotides not matched to a gene: 7. The TCR library protocol attached unique molecular identifiers to the individual cDNA molecules. Via MiXCR, TCRdb re-called the 5' RACE reads, giving one row per CDR3 protein. The sample comprises tens of thousands of distinct CDR3 sequences, about 12% of which are singletons, and 3.9% rests with the top ten. In the case of this clonotype: Its specificity is not known.

The clonotype comes from an adult who was a healthcare worker with PCR-confirmed SARS-CoV-2 infection or an uninfected control (not recorded which). The sequenced sample consisted of whole blood. The J gene is TRBJ2-1, the V gene TRBV20-1, with 8 bases identical to TRBD1. CDR3: CSAPGQGKNEQFF. As DNA, the CDR3 is TGCAGTGCTCCCGGACAGGGAAAAAATGAGCAGTTCTTC.